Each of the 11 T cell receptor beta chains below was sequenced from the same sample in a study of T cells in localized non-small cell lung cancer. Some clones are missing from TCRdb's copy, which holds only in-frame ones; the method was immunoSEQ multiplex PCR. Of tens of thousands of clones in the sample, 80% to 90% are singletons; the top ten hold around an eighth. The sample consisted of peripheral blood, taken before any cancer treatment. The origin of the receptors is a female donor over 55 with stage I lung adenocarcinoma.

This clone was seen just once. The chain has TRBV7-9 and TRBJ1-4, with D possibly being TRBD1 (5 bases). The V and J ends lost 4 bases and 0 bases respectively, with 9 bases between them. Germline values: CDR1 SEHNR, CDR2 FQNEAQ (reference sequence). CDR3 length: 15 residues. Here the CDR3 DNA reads TGTGCCAGCAGCTCGGACATCACAACTAATGAAAAACTGTTTTTT. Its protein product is CASSSDITTNEKLFF.

The CDR3, as DNA: TGTGCCACCCAAATCTCTTTCCCGCGGGAGACCCAGTACTTC. This gives the protein CATQISFPRETQYF. The gene calls are TRBV2 and TRBJ2-5; D is unresolved. The V end lost 10 bases, the J end lost 5 bases, and 20 bases lay between the germline ends. The CDR3 length is 14 residues. Per germline, CDR1 SNHLY and CDR2 FYNNEI.

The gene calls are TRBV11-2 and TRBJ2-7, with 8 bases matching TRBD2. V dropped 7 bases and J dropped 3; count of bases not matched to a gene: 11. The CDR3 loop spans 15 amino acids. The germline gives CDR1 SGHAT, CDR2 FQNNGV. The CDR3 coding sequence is TGTGCCAGCACCCCAGCGGGAGCTAGCAACTACGAGCAGTACTTC. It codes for CASTPAGASNYEQYF. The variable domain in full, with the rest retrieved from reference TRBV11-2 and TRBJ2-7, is EAGVAQSPRYKIIEKRQSVAFWCNPISGHATLYWYQQILGQGPKLLIQFQNNGVVDDSQLPKDRFSAERLKGVDSTLKIQPAKLEDSAVYLCASTPAGASNYEQYFGPGTRLTVT.

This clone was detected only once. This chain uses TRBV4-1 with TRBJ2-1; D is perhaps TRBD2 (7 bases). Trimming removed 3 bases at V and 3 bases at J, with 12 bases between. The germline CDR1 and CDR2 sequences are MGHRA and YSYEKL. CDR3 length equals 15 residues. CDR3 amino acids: CASSQGGANYNEQFF. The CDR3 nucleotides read TGCGCCAGCAGCCAGGGGGGGGCCAACTACAATGAGCAGTTCTTC.

CDR3 loop: CASSQEGTAYNEQFF. The CDR3 DNA sequence: TGCGCCAGCAGCCAAGAAGGGACAGCTTACAATGAGCAGTTCTTC. The chain links TRBV4-1 to TRBJ2-1, with 7 positions matching TRBD1. The germline CDR1 and CDR2 sequences are MGHRA and YSYEKL. The ends lost 0 bases at V and 4 bases at J; junction bases unmatched: 3. This CDR3 has 15 residues.

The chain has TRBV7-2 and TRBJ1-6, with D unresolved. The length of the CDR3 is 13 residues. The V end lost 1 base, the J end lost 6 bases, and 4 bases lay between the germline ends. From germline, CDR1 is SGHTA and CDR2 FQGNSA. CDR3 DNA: TGTGCCAGCAGCTTAGATGGTAATTCACCCCTCCACTTT. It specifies CASSLDGNSPLHF.

CDR3 in amino acids: CASSPLGPKNTEAFF. CDR3 DNA sequence: TGTGCCAGCTCACCGCTGGGACCGAAAAACACTGAAGCTTTCTTT. The V and J genes are TRBV18 and TRBJ1-1, with D maybe TRBD1 (5 bases). The CDR3 spans 15 residues. Germline V gives CDR1 KGHSH, CDR2 LQKENI. The germline V and J ends were trimmed by 3 bases and 2 bases, with 13 bases remaining between them.

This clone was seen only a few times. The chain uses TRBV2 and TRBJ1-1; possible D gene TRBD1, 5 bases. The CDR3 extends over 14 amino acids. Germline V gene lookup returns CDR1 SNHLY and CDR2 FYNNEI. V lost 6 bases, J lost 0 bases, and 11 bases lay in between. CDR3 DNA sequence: TGTGCCAGCAGCGCCGACAGTTTGAACACTGAAGCTTTCTTT. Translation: CASSADSLNTEAFF.

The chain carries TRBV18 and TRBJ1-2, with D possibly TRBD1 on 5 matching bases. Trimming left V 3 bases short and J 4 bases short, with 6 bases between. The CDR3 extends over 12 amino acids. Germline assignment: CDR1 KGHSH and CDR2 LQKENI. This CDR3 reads CASSPGLYGYTF. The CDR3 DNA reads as TGTGCCAGCTCACCGGGGCTCTATGGCTACACCTTC.

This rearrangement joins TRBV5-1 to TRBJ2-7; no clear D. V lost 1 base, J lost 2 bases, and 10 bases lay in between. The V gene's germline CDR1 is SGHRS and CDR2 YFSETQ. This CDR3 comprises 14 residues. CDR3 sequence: CASSLTSSPYEQYF. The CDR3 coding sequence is TGCGCCAGCAGCTTGACGTCGAGCCCCTACGAGCAGTACTTC.

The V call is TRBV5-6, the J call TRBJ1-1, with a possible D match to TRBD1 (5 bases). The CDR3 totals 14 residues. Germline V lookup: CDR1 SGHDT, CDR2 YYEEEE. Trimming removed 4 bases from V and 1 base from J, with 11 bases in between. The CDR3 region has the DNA TGTGCCAGCAGCCAAGGGGCCCGGAACACTGAAGCTTTCTTT. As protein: CASSQGARNTEAFF.